The following is a T cell receptor (beta chain) sequence with its context. Its target is unknown. The data stem from a study of cytomegalovirus exposure and HLA in healthy donors. Study-wide points: According to an earlier analysis, most TCR beta V segments yielded productive rearrangements about 87% or about 30% of the time.

Regarding donors, all were healthy bone marrow donors. The CDR3 sequence is 14 residues long. V shed 5 bases, J shed 7 bases, and the junction held 8 bases outside the gene matches. Germline V gene data show CDR1 as LNHNV and CDR2 as YYDKDF (reference sequence). A multiplex PCR was run with 60 Vbeta primers and 13 Jbeta primers. Using immunoSEQ multiplex PCR, the repertoire was profiled, and TCRdb retains in-frame clones only, with some absent. Found here are some 140,000 clones, 65% to 80% of them singletons; the top ten hold roughly 1.2%. The origin of this receptor is a male donor in good health and CMV-seropositive. The sample taken for sequencing was PBMCs. The chain carries TRBV15 and TRBJ2-1; 7 bases map to TRBD2. The CDR3 loop reads CATSRRTGGNEQFF. DNA for the CDR3: TGTGCCACCAGCCGTCGGACCGGGGGGAATGAGCAGTTCTTC.